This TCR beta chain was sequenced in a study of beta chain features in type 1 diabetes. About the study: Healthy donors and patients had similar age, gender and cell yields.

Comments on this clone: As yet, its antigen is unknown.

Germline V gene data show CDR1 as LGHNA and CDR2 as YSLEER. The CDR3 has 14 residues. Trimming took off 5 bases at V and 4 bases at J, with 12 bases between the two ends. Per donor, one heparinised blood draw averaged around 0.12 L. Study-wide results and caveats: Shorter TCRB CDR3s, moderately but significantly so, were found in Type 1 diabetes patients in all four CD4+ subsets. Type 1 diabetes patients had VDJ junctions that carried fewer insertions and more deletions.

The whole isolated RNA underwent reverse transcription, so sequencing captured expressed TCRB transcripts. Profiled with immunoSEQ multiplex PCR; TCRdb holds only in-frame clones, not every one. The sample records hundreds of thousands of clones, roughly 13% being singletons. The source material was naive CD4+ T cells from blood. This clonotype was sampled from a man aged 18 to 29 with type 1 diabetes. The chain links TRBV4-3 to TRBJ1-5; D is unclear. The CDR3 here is CASSTGRRNQPQHF. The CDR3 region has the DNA TGCGCCAGCAGCACTGGACGGAGAAATCAGCCCCAGCATTTT.